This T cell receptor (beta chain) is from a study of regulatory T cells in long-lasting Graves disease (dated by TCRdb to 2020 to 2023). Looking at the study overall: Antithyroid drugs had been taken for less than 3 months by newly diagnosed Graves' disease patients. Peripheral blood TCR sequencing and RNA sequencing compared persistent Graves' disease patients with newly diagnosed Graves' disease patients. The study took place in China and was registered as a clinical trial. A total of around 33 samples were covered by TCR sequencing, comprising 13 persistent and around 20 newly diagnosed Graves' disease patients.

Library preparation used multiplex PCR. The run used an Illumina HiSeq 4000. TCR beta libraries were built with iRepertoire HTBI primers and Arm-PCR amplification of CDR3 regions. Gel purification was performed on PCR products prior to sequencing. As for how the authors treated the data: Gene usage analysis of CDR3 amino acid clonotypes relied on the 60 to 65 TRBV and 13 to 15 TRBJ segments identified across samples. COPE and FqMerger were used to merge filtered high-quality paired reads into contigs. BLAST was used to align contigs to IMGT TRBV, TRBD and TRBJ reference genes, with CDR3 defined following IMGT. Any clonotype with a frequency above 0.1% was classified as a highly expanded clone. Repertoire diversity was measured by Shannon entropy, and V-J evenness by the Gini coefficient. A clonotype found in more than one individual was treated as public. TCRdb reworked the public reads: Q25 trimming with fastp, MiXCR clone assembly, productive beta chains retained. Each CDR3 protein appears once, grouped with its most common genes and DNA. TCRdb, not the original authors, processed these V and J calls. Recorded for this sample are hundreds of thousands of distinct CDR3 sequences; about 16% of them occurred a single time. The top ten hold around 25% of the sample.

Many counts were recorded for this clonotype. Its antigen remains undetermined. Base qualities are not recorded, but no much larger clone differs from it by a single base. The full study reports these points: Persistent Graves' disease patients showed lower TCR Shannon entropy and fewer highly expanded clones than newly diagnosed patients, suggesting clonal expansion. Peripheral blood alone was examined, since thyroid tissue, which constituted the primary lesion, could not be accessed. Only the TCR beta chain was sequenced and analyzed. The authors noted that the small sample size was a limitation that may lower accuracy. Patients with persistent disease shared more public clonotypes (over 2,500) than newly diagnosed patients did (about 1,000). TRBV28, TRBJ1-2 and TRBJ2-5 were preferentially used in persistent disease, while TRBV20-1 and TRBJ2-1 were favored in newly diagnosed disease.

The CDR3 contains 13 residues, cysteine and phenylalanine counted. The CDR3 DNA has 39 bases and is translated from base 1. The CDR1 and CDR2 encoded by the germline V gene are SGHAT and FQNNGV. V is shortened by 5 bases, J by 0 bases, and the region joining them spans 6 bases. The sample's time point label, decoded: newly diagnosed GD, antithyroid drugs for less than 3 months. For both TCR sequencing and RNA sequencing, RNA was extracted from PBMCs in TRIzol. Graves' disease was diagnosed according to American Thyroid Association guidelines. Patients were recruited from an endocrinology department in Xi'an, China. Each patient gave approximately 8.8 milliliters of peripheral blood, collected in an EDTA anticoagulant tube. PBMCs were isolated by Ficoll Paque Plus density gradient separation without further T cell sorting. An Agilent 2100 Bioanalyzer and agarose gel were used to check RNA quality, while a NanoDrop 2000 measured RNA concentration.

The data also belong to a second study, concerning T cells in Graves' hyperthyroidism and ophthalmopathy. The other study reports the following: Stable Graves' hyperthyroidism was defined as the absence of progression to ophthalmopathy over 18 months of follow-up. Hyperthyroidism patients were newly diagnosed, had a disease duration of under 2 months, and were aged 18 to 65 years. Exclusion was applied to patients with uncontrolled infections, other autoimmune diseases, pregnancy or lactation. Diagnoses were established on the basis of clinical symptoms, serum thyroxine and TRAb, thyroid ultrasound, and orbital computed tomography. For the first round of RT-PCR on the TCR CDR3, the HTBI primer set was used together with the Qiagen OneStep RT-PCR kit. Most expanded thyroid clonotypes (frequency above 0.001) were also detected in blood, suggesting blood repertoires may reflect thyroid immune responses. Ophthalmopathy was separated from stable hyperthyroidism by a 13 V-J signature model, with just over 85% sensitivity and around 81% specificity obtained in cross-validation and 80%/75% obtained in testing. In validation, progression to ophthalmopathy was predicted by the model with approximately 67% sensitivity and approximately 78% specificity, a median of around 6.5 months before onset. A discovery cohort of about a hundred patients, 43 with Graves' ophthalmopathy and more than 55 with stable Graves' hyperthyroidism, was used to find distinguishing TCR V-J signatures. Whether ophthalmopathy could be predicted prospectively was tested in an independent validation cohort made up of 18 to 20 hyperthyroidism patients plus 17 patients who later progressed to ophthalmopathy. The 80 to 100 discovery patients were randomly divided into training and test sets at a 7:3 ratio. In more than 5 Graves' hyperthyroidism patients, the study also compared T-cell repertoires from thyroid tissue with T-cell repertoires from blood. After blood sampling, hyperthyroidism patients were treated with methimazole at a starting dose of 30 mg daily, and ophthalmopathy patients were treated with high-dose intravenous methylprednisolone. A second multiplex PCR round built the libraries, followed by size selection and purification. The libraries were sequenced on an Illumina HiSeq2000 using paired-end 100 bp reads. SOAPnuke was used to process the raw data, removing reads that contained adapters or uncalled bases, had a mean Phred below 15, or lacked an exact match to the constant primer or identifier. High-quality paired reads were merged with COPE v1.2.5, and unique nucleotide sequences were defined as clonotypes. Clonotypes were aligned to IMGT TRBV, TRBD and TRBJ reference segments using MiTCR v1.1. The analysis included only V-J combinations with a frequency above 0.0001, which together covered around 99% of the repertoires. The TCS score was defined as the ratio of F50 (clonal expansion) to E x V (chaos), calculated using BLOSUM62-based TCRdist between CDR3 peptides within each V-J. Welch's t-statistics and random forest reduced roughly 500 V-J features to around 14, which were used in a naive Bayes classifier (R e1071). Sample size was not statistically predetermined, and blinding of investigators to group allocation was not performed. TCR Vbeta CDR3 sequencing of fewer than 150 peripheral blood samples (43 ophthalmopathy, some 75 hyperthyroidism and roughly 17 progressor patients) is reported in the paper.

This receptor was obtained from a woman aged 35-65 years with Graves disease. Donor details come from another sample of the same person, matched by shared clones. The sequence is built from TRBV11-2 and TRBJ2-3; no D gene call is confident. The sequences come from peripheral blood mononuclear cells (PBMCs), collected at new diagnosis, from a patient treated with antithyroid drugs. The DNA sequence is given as TGTGCCAGCAGCAAAGGTAGCACAGATACGCAGTATTTT. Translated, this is CASSKGSTDTQYF.